The 20 T cell receptor beta chains reported below all come from one sample, sequenced in a study of T cell changes during pregnancy in multiple sclerosis. Assay: immunoSEQ multiplex PCR; the TCRdb copy retains only in-frame clones and omits some. The sample comprises around 60,000 clones, about 90% of which are singletons, and just under 0.5% rests with the top ten. This material consisted of CD4+ T cells from peripheral blood mononuclear cells, taken after pregnancy. These receptor sequences come from a female donor in good health, enrolled as a control in a pregnancy study.

This chain links TRBV7-9 with TRBJ2-3; D remains ambiguous. The V end lost 3 bases, the J end lost 5 bases, and 12 bases lay between the germline ends. CDR1 and CDR2 (germline): SEHNR, FQNEAQ (reference sequence). The CDR3 loop spans 14 amino acids. In DNA, the CDR3 is TGTGCCAGCAGCTTCGGTTATGATTTAGATACGCAGTATTTT. Its translation: CASSFGYDLDTQYF.

This clone occurred once. The V and J genes are TRBV7-2 and TRBJ1-2; the match to TRBD1 covers 7 bases. Germline V gene sequence: CDR1 SGHTA, CDR2 FQGNSA. The CDR3 is made up of 15 amino acids. The V segment lost 5 bases and the J segment 5 bases; nucleotides outside the gene matches: 11. DNA of the CDR3: TGTGCCAGCAGCCCGCACCGGGACAGCACTTATGGCTACACCTTC. Its protein is CASSPHRDSTYGYTF.

The chain recombines TRBV6-4 with TRBJ1-1, with TRBD1 matching 12 bases. Trimming at V came to 6 bases and at J to 4 bases, leaving 3 bases not matched to a gene. The germline CDR1 and CDR2 sequences are MRHNA and SNTAGT. This CDR3 region has 14 residues. The CDR3 bases are TGTGCCAGCAGGCTGGGACAGGGGGCCACTGAAGCTTTCTTT. Encoded protein: CASRLGQGATEAFF.

This chain links TRBV23-1 with TRBJ1-2; 7 bases line up with TRBD1. TRBV23-1 is an ORF, with its function uncertain. This CDR3 spans 16 amino acids. Trimming removed 3 bases from V and 4 bases from J; junction bases left unmatched: 11. The CDR3 is CASSQKEGAQFYGYTF. The CDR3 region has the DNA TGCGCCAGCAGTCAGAAAGAGGGGGCGCAGTTCTATGGCTACACCTTC.

This chain joins TRBV5-4 and TRBJ2-5; 11 bases are a match to TRBD2. J lost 4 bases, V lost 4 bases, and 3 bases had no gene match. The CDR3 runs 14 residues. The germline V gene has CDR1 SGHNT and CDR2 YYREEE (reference sequence). The CDR3 spells CASSPTSGGETQYF. The CDR3 DNA sequence: TGTGCCAGCAGCCCAACTAGCGGGGGAGAGACCCAGTACTTC.

The chain links TRBV7-7 to TRBJ2-2, with TRBD1 identical over 12 bases. The CDR3 is 16 amino acids. V lost 6 bases, J lost 5 bases, and 7 bases stayed unmatched. Germline CDR1 SSHAT, CDR2 FNYEAQ (reference sequence). The chain's CDR3 is CASREVGQGATGELFF. In nucleotides, the CDR3 is TGTGCCAGCAGAGAAGTGGGACAGGGGGCAACCGGGGAGCTGTTTTTT.

The rearrangement uses TRBV5-1 and TRBJ2-1, with 7 bases lining up with TRBD2. With V trimmed by 0 bases and J by 3 bases, 3 bases remained unmatched. From germline, CDR1 is SGHRS and CDR2 YFSETQ. CDR3 size: 15 residues. The CDR3 coding sequence is TGCGCCAGCAGCTTGGGGGGCGGGGGCTACAATGAGCAGTTCTTC. It encodes CASSLGGGGYNEQFF.

The chain is built from TRBV6-5 and TRBJ1-4; D is uncertain. Germline CDR1 reads MNHEY; CDR2 reads SVGAGI. V was clipped by 2 bases and J by 0 bases, with 10 bases between them. This CDR3 is built from 16 residues. The CDR3 region is CASSYIPGSTNEKLFF. The CDR3 DNA follows: TGTGCCAGCAGTTACATTCCAGGATCAACTAATGAAAAACTGTTTTTT.

The J gene is TRBJ2-5, the V gene TRBV18; weak D call: TRBD2 (6 bases). CDR3 length: 13 amino acids. Germline loops: CDR1 KGHSH, CDR2 LQKENI. V gave up 3 bases and J gave up 2 bases, with 7 bases separating them. The CDR3 spells CASSPGLQETQYF. For the CDR3, the DNA is TGTGCCAGCTCACCGGGACTTCAAGAGACCCAGTACTTC.

The chain uses TRBV30 and TRBJ1-3; D is undetermined. This CDR3 has 13 residues. With 0 bases removed from V and 0 bases from J, the gap between germline ends came to 3 bases. In germline, CDR1 is GTSNPN, CDR2 SVGIG (reference sequence). CDR3 bases: TGTGCCTGGAGTGTATACTCTGGAAACACCATATATTTT. This encodes CAWSVYSGNTIYF.

The CDR3 DNA reads as TGTGCCAGTAGTATGACTGAACTTGCGGCCCGGGAGACCCAGTACTTC. Translating it yields CASSMTELAARETQYF. V usage is TRBV19 and J usage is TRBJ2-5; D uncertain. CDR1 and CDR2 (germline): LNHDA, SQIVND (reference sequence). Trimming took 3 bases from V and 5 from J, leaving 19 bases between them. This CDR3 spans 16 amino acids.

This chain links TRBV5-5 with TRBJ1-1; 10 bases are shared with TRBD1. The J segment lost 5 bases and the V segment lost 2 bases, leaving 6 bases of the junction unmatched. There are 15 residues in the CDR3. The germline V gene encodes CDR1 SGHKS and CDR2 YYEKEE (reference sequence). The CDR3 bases are TGTGCCAGCAGCTTACATGGGACAGGGGAGACTGAAGCTTTCTTT. This gives the protein CASSLHGTGETEAFF.

The chain recombines TRBV9 with TRBJ1-3; TRBD1 aligns across 7 bases. Trimming took 2 bases from V and 0 from J; bases not matched to a gene: 5. Per the germline V gene, CDR1 is SGDLS and CDR2 is YYNGEE. The CDR3 is 16 residues long. The CDR3 region is CASSVGGTDSGNTIYF. CDR3 bases: TGTGCCAGCAGCGTGGGTGGGACAGACTCTGGAAACACCATATATTTT. The variable domain in full, completed from reference TRBV9 and TRBJ1-3, reads DSGVTQTPKHLITATGQRVTLRCSPRSGDLSVYWYQQSLDQGLQFLIQYYNGEERAKGNILERFSAQQFPDLHSELNLSSLELGDSALYFCASSVGGTDSGNTIYFGEGSWLTVV.

The chain recombines TRBV9 with TRBJ2-2; weak D call: TRBD1 (5 bases). CDR1 and CDR2 (germline): SGDLS, YYNGEE. V lost 0 bases and J lost 1, with 10 bases in between. The CDR3 sequence is 16 residues long. This CDR3 is CASSVDGAVNTGELFF. The CDR3 nucleotides are TGTGCCAGCAGCGTAGATGGGGCCGTGAACACCGGGGAGCTGTTTTTT.

V is TRBV5-1 and J is TRBJ1-3, with 7 bases fitting TRBD1. The germline V gene has CDR1 SGHRS and CDR2 YFSETQ. The CDR3 has 15 amino acids. J was trimmed by 4 bases and V by 4 bases; bases with no gene match: 8. For the CDR3, the DNA is TGCGCCAGCAGCCAACTCCCGGGACAGGGAAACACCATATATTTT. It specifies CASSQLPGQGNTIYF.

This clone was found once. This rearrangement joins TRBV19 to TRBJ1-4; unclear D gene. This CDR3 has 13 residues. Trimming shortened V by 3 bases and J by 5 bases, and 7 bases separated the two germline ends. Germline CDR1 reads LNHDA; CDR2 reads SQIVND (reference sequence). CDR3 sequence: CASSISVNEKLFF. In nucleotides, the CDR3 is TGTGCCAGTAGTATTTCGGTAAATGAAAAACTGTTTTTT.

J is TRBJ2-5 and V is TRBV7-8; D possibly corresponds to TRBD2 (6 bases). The length of the CDR3 is 16 residues. Germline CDR1 and CDR2: SGHVS and FQNEAQ. Trimming pared 5 bases from V and 5 bases from J, leaving 21 bases between. This chain's CDR3 is CASSEPIPAGGETQYF. In DNA, the CDR3 is TGTGCCAGCAGCGAACCGATCCCAGCGGGTGGGGAGACCCAGTACTTC.

The chain combines TRBV5-6 with TRBJ1-1; D unresolved. This CDR3 has 15 amino acids. Germline values: CDR1 SGHDT, CDR2 YYEEEE. V was pared by 5 bases and J by 1 base, with 15 bases between. The CDR3 coding sequence is TGTGCCAGCAGTTTTTCCTTAGATTGGAACACTGAAGCTTTCTTT. Its translation is CASSFSLDWNTEAFF.

The chain recombines TRBV7-2 with TRBJ2-2; 7 bases map to TRBD1. From germline, CDR1 is SGHTA and CDR2 FQGNSA. The CDR3 length is 16 residues. V lost 5 bases, J lost 2 bases, and 8 bases stayed unmatched. This CDR3 is CASSPVGGTNTGELFF. CDR3 DNA: TGTGCCAGCAGCCCTGTAGGGGGCACCAACACCGGGGAGCTGTTTTTT.

The sample holds a few counts of this clone. The chain carries TRBV19 and TRBJ1-2; 9 nucleotides line up with TRBD1. The CDR3 sequence is 15 residues long. Germline lookup yields CDR1 LNHDA and CDR2 SQIVND (reference sequence). V lost 4 bases and J lost 5; bases outside the gene matches: 8. CDR3 DNA sequence: TGTGCCAGTAGTACGACCGGGACAGGGTCATATGGCTACACCTTC. It specifies CASSTTGTGSYGYTF.